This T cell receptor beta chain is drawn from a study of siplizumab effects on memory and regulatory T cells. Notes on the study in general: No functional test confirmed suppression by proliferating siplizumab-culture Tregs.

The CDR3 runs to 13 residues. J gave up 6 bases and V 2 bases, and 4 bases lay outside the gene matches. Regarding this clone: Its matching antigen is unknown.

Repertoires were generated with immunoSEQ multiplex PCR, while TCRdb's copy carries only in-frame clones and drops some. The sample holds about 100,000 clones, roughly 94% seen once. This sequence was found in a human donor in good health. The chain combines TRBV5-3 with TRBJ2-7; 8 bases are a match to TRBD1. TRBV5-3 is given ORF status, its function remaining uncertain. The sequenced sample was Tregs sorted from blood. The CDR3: CARSFQGAPEQYF. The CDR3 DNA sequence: TGTGCCAGAAGCTTTCAGGGGGCGCCCGAGCAGTACTTC.